Presented here are 8 T cell receptor beta chains from one specimen sequenced in a study of blood T cell repertoires in COVID-19 (dated by TCRdb to 2018 to 2020). Library construction relied on the immunoSEQ multiplex PCR assay. The table was pulled from immuneACCESS by TCRdb, which kept in-frame rearrangements only. Such tables lose some clones; where checked, under half of the loss comes from unresolved V genes, and the rest has no known cause. Here the sample has over 200,000 clones; just over 85% occur a single time. The ten largest clonotypes hold approximately 6.1% of the sample. The material sequenced was peripheral blood. Receptors were obtained from an older man with acute or convalescent COVID-19.

This clone was detected once. The gene calls are TRBV9 and TRBJ1-1; tentative D call: TRBD1 (5 bases). The CDR3 is 16 residues long. The V end was cut by 0 bases, the J end by 4 bases, with 16 bases between. Germline-derived CDR1 and CDR2 are SGDLS and YYNGEE. The CDR3 DNA follows: TGTGCCAGCAGCGTAGGAAGCGGGGCCGGCGGCACTGAAGCTTTCTTT. Translated: CASSVGSGAGGTEAFF.

The genes are TRBV7-9 and TRBJ2-2, with TRBD1 identical over 7 bases. Germline assignment: CDR1 SEHNR and CDR2 FQNEAQ (reference sequence). The CDR3 sequence is 16 residues long. V trimming: 1 base; J trimming: 0 bases; junction bases outside the gene matches: 2. CDR3 DNA sequence: TGTGCCAGCAGCTTAGACGGGACAGCGAACACCGGGGAGCTGTTTTTT. Encoded protein: CASSLDGTANTGELFF.

The J gene is TRBJ1-1, the V gene TRBV7-3; D possibly corresponds to TRBD1 (5 bases). Trimming left V 2 bases short and J 8 bases short, with 18 bases between. Germline-derived CDR1 and CDR2 are SGHTA and FQGTGA. CDR3 length: 15 amino acids. The CDR3 loop reads CASSLFEGRLVEAFF. The CDR3 nucleotides read TGTGCCAGCAGCTTATTTGAGGGGAGGCTAGTAGAAGCTTTCTTT.

The V and J genes are TRBV27 and TRBJ2-2; 9 positions match TRBD1. Per germline, CDR1 MNHEY and CDR2 SMNVEV (reference sequence). The CDR3 totals 15 residues. The junction had 8 bases not matched to a gene; V was cut back by 7 bases and J by 5 bases. CDR3 DNA: TGTGCCAGCAAAGAGGACAGGGGTAAGACCGGGGAGCTGTTTTTT. This translates into CASKEDRGKTGELFF.

The CDR3 DNA sequence: TGTGCCAGCAGCCACGGTCGGGTTGCAGAGACCCAGTACTTC. This sequence encodes CASSHGRVAETQYF. This rearrangement joins TRBV11-2 to TRBJ2-5; D is uncertain. The CDR3 sequence is 14 residues long. The germline CDR1 and CDR2 sequences are SGHAT and FQNNGV. V lost 5 bases and J lost 4, with 14 bases in between.

Regarding this clone: Mismatch with germline at one junction end may stem from a read error. This chain uses TRBV7-8 with TRBJ1-2; no firm D call. Germline lookup yields CDR1 SGHVS and CDR2 FQNEAQ. The CDR3 totals 11 residues. CDR3 nucleotides: TGTGCCAGCGTGCCTAACTCTGGCTACACCTTC. Its translation is CASVPNSGYTF.

The chain links TRBV11-1 to TRBJ1-1; 7 nucleotides align to TRBD1. From germline, CDR1 is SGHAT and CDR2 FQDESV (reference sequence). The CDR3 totals 15 residues. Germline trimming cut 4 bases from V and 4 bases from J; bases unmatched to any gene: 9. The CDR3 spells CASSSHRGRGTEAFF. For the CDR3, the DNA is TGTGCCAGCAGCTCTCACAGGGGCCGCGGCACTGAAGCTTTCTTT.

The CDR3 protein is CASSKGGQETYEQYV. CDR3 nucleotides: TGTGCCAGCAGCAAAGGGGGACAGGAGACCTACGAGCAGTACGTC. V usage is TRBV21-1 and J usage is TRBJ2-7; no check of the table's D call, TRBD1, against the DNA was made. TRBV21-1 is a listed pseudogene. The CDR3 is made up of 15 amino acids.